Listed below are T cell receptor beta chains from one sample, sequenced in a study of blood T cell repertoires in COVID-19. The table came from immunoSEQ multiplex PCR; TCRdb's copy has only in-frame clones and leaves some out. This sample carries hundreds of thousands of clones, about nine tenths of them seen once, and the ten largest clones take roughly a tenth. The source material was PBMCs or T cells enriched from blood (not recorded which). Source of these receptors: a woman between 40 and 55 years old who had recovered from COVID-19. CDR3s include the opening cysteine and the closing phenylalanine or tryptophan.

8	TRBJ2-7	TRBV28	CVAGVSYF
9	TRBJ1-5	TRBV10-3	CAKTGAQHF
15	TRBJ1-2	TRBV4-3	CASSQRDRGWDGYTF
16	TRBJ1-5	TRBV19	CASSPGDRGRGQPQHF
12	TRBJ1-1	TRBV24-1	CATSEANTEAFF
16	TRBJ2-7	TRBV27	CASSLGWASGTYEQYF
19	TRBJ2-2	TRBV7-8	CASSLIWRGQSLNTGELFF
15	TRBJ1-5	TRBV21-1	CASSPRGTGYQPQHF
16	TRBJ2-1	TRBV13	CASSLWDTLYYNEQFF
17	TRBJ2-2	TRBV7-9	CASSFLPGGVNTGELFF
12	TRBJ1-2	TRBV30	CAWDHGLYGYTF
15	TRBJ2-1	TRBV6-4	CASSDPTRFDNEQFF
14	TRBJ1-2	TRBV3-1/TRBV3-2	CASSQEDRGGGYTF
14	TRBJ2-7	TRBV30	CAWSVGGASYEQYF
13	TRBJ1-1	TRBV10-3	CAISRDRESEAFF
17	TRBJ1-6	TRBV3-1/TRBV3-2	CASSQVPPSGGWSPLHF
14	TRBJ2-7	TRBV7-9	CASSRRSDSYEQYF
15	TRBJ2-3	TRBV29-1	CSADRTSGGPDTQYF
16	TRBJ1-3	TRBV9	CASSGLQGANGNTIYF
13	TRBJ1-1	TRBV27	CASSLDSRGTSFF
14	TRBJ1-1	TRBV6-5	CASSYSRPDTEAFF
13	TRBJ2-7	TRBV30	CAWGRSSSYEQYF
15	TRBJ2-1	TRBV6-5	CATSGEAGIHNEQFF
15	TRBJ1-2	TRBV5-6	CASSRGAGLFYGYTF
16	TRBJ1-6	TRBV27	CASSFTRPKTDSPLHF
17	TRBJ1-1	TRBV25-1	CASAGYAMGQADTEAFF
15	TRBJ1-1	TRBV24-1	CATSDPGTGNTEAFF
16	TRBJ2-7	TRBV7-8	CASSLEQASPLYEQYF
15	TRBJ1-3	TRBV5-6	CASSLETGLGNTIYF
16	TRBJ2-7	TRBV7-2	CASSLETSGGRYEQYF
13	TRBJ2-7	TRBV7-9	CASSFTGAYEQYF
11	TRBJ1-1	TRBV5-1	CASSLQGEAFF
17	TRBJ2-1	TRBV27	CASHPGLVRGQGNEQFF
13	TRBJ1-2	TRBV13	CASHEAGIPGYTF
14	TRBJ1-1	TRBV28	CASSSPPGNTEAFF
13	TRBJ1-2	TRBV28	CASSPTHNYGYTF
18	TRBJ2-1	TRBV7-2	CASSFPISSGGSYNEQFF
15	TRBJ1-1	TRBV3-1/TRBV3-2	CASSQVIGQGREAFF
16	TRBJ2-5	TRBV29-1	CSVEGTSGGATETQYF
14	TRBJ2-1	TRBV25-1	CASSQGGSYNEQFF
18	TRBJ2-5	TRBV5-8	CASSLYRSAGGPSETQYF
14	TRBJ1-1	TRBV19	CASSRQGGNTEAFF
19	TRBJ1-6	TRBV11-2	CASSLGRAAPGAYNSPLHF
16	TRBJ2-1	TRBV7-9	CASSFSGSGSYNEQFF
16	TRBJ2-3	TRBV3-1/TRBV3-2	CASSPSRTITADTQYF
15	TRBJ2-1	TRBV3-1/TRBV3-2	CANDLTGRSYNEQFF
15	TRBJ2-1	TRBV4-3	CASSQDRPAYNEQFF
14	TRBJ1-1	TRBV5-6	CASSLTGRSAEAFF
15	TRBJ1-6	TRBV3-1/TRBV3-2	CASSLRQGGNSPLHF
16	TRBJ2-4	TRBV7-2	CASSLLVGGGENIQYF
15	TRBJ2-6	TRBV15	CATTGQSSGANVLTF
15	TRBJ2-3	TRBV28	CASIEGGRGTDTQYF
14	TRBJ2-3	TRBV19	CASSIELLTDTQYF
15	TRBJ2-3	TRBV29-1	CSVFRAAPSTDTQYF
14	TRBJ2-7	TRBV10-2	CASSEAGGPMEQYF
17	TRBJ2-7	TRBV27	CASSSRLAGGPSYEQYF
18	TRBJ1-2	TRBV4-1	CASSQDPLGRGIDYGYTF
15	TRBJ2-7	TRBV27	CASRTTGTSSYEQYF
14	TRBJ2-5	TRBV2	CASNWGGEQETQYF
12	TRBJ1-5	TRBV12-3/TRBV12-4	CASRQGDQPQHF